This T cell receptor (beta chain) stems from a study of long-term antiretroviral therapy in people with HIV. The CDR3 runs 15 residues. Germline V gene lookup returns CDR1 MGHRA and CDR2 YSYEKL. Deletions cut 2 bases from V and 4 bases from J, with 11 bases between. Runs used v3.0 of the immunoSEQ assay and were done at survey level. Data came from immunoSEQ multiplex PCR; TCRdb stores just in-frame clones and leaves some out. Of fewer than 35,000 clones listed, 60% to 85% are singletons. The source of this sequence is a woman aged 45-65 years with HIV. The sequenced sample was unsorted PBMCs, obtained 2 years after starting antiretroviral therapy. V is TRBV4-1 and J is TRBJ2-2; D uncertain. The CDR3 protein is CASSQRVWITGELFF. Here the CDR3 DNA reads TGCGCCAGCAGCCAAAGAGTGTGGATCACCGGGGAGCTGTTTTTT.